Sequencing of this T cell receptor beta chain was carried out in a study of T cells in women clearing cervical HPV infection (dated by TCRdb to the late 2010s). Describing the broader study: The cases were 25 to 30 women with histologically confirmed HPV16-related CIN3 or worse, and 2 of these cases were invasive cancers. Controls were under 30 women whose single incident HPV16 infection cleared within 12 months without precancer or cancer developing. Case blood was taken at the visit when the lesion was first identified, whereas control blood was taken when infection was no longer detected. For cases, the median interval between lesion detection and blood sampling was about 160 days, with an interquartile range of roughly 90 to 200 days. Since only a few of the women had HLA typing available, the possibility that HLA type was acting as a confounder could not be ruled out. This exploratory proof-of-principle case-control study, nested within the Guanacaste HPV Natural History Study in Costa Rica, compared TCR repertoires among women with different cervical HPV16 outcomes. Cases and controls were matched on year of sample collection and on age within five years. A median age of approximately 32 years was observed in cases versus 38 in controls, and no significant differences in baseline characteristics were found. The parent cohort enrolled 10,000 or so women aged 18 or older in Guanacaste, Costa Rica, during about 1993 to 1994 and followed them for roughly seven years. Five blinded duplicates per group were added as quality controls, so that approximately 60 samples were obtained: 50 or so participants and some 10 replicates.

Counted from cysteine to phenylalanine, this CDR3 has 15 amino acids. Shown are 36 bases from within the CDR3, in frame from base 1. Trimming accounts for 2 bases at V and 2 bases at J, while the number of junction bases matched to no gene is 3. The germline V gene supplies CDR1 MNHEY and CDR2 SVGEGT. Every participant had a single incident cervical HPV16 infection, and women with prevalent HPV16 infections were excluded. Cervical HPV DNA was detected with MY09/MY11 PCR, and genotyping was done by dot-blot hybridization. Approximately 16 mL of heparinized blood were centrifuged, and the buffy coat was aliquoted, frozen at -30°C, then stored at -80°C. QIAGEN kits were used to extract genomic DNA from buffy coat specimens. The immunoSEQ assay used multiplex PCR to amplify TCR beta CDR3 regions from an average of around 1,200 ng of genomic DNA per sample. The assay corrected primer bias using a complete synthetic TCR repertoire to establish an amplification baseline. Amplicons were sequenced on the Illumina platform. In the authors' own workflow: Sequences were error-corrected by clustering with frequency ratios and a modified nearest-neighbor algorithm, then analyzed in the immunoSEQ Analyzer with IMGT gene definitions. At each rarefaction depth, TCR richness and evenness were averaged over 20 rarefaction repeats, and samples with fewer sequences than the depth were excluded. V, D and J gene relative abundances were compared between groups with Wilcoxon rank sum tests, applying FDR correction. In the blinded duplicates, the intraclass correlation was nearly 96% for TCR richness and averaged about 80% across 60 to 70 gene segments. TCRdb mirrors the immuneACCESS table, restricted to in-frame sequences. Some clones are absent from its copies; in checked studies, under half trace to an unresolved V gene, and the reason for the others is unknown. The V and J calls and clone size come from that table; D and trimming were worked out from the DNA. The sample table on file contains around 15,000 clones. The ten largest clonotypes hold 10% of the sample.

A remark on this clone: Its antigen target is currently unknown. Sequencing ends 3 residues short of the CDR3 end; the germline J gene provides the rest.

Summary of the overall study and its limitations: Random forest classifiers combining richness and V gene abundances distinguished cases from controls with an estimated AUC of approximately 0.83. Cases had lower TRBV6-7 relative abundance than controls (roughly 0.12% versus 0.17%; Bonferroni P = 0.0008). T-cell numbers per sample were unknown, so richness differences could reflect varying T-cell content rather than repertoire biology. Because of the cross-sectional design, the study could not determine whether the associations came before infection or resulted from infection, and neither effector/memory subsets nor HPV-specific T cells were isolated. CIN3+ cases had significantly higher TCR repertoire richness than controls across sequencing depths, but evenness did not differ between the groups.

The rearrangement joined TRBV6-2 or TRBV6-3 to TRBJ2-7; TRBD2 lines up with 10 middle nucleotides. Sequencing was done on a sample of blood buffy coat. The clonotype originates from a woman aged 18 to 69 with a cervical HPV16 infection that either progressed to CIN3+ or cleared (not recorded which). CDR3 DNA (partial): TGTGCCAGCAGTTACGGGACTAGCGCGACCTACGAG. This gives the protein CASSYGTSATYE. The CDR3 as a whole reads CASSYGTSATYEQYF.